These T cell receptor beta chains were read from a single sample in a study of cytomegalovirus exposure and HLA in healthy donors. Here immunoSEQ multiplex PCR was the method, and the copy in TCRdb shows in-frame clones only, minus some. The sample consists of about 200,000 clones, about 80% of them appearing once. Sequenced input: PBMCs. The receptors here all came from a man in his forties in good health and CMV-seropositive. The CDR3 runs from the conserved cysteine through the conserved F or W. The order of the fields is V gene, clone size, J gene, D gene, CDR3 protein, CDR3 DNA. The D gene is left open where the match is weak. Expanded clones get a size class; other rows say once, few or many, or leave the size out.

TRBV4-2	few	TRBJ2-5	TRBD2	CASSHGLAGDIQETQYF	TGTGCCAGCAGCCACGGACTAGCGGGGGACATACAAGAGACCCAGTACTTC
TRBV29-1	few	TRBJ2-3	.	CSFGEGLAADTQYF	.
TRBV15	.	TRBJ2-7	.	CATRRGGGIRTYEQYF	TGTGCCACCCGCCGGGGTGGAGGGATTAGGACCTACGAGCAGTACTTC
TRBV5-1	.	TRBJ1-1	.	CASSLDPGVNTEAFF	TGCGCCAGCAGCTTGGATCCGGGGGTGAACACTGAAGCTTTCTTT
TRBV10-2	.	TRBJ2-3	.	CASSTGTPDTQYF	TGCGCCAGCAGCACAGGGACGCCGGATACGCAGTATTTT
TRBV4-2	.	TRBJ2-3	TRBD2	CASRQSGTSGTDTQYF	TGTGCCAGCAGACAGTCCGGGACTAGCGGCACAGATACGCAGTATTTT
TRBV4-1	.	TRBJ1-6	TRBD1	CASSQGQGVSGAPLHF	TGCGCCAGCAGCCAAGGACAGGGGGTATCCGGTGCACCCCTCCACTTT
TRBV4-1	.	TRBJ1-4	.	CASSFTGGGGVGKLFF	TGCGCCAGCAGCTTCACGGGGGGGGGTGGAGTTGGAAAACTGTTTTTT
TRBV5-1	few	TRBJ2-1	TRBD2	CASSRTAGVYEQFF	TGCGCCAGCAGCCGGACCGCGGGAGTCTATGAGCAGTTCTTC
TRBV6-1	.	TRBJ2-3	.	CASSLRVHYTDTQYF	TGTGCCAGCTCTTTGCGGGTCCACTACACAGATACGCAGTATTTT
TRBV10-3	.	TRBJ1-6	TRBD1	CASSYGTAYNSPLHF	TGTGCCAGCAGTTACGGGACAGCATATAATTCACCCCTCCACTTT
TRBV9	.	TRBJ1-1	TRBD1	CASPNRGRNTEAFF	TGTGCCAGCCCCAACAGGGGGAGGAACACTGAAGCTTTCTTT
TRBV5-4	.	TRBJ2-3	TRBD2	CASSLRVAGGDTQYF	TGTGCCAGCAGCTTGCGGGTAGCGGGGGGGGATACGCAGTATTTT
TRBV2	few	TRBJ1-1	.	CASTSGQKYTEAFF	TGTGCCAGCACCTCCGGACAGAAATACACTGAAGCTTTCTTT
TRBV6-6	.	TRBJ1-6	.	CASSPRGGNSPLHF	TGTGCCAGCAGTCCCAGGGGCGGTAATTCACCCCTCCACTTT
TRBV5-1	.	TRBJ2-1	TRBD1	CASSLTRDRGPGEQFF	TGCGCCAGCAGCTTGACCCGGGACAGGGGGCCTGGTGAGCAGTTCTTC
TRBV5-1	.	TRBJ2-7	.	CASSLGWGRGDEQYF	TGCGCCAGCAGCTTGGGTTGGGGCAGGGGGGACGAGCAGTACTTC
TRBV4-2	.	TRBJ2-7	TRBD2	CASSQAGTSGGITSTQYF	TGTGCCAGCAGCCAAGCCGGGACTAGCGGGGGAATCACCTCAACTCAGTACTTC
TRBV10-3	.	TRBJ1-4	.	CAISESGTNEKLFF	TGTGCCATCAGTGAGTCCGGGACTAATGAAAAACTGTTTTTT
TRBV4-2	.	TRBJ2-7	.	CASSSIDRIYEQYF	TGTGCCAGCAGCTCCATAGACAGGATCTACGAGCAGTACTTC
TRBV6-1	.	TRBJ1-3	.	CASSDTGFGNTIYF	TGTGCCAGCAGCGACACAGGGTTCGGAAACACCATATATTTT
TRBV7-9	.	TRBJ1-5	.	CASSFGTLDQPQHF	TGTGCCAGCAGCTTCGGGACACTTGATCAGCCCCAGCATTTT
TRBV5-6	few	TRBJ1-2	.	CASSLPQRDGYTF	TGTGCCAGCAGCTTGCCCCAGAGGGATGGCTACACCTTC
TRBV18	.	TRBJ2-1	.	CASSPGRYNEQFF	TGTGCCAGCTCACCGGGCCGGTACAATGAGCAGTTCTTC
TRBV6-5	.	TRBJ2-5	TRBD1	CASKRGQGQETQYF	TGTGCCAGCAAAAGAGGACAGGGGCAAGAGACCCAGTACTTC
TRBV19	once	TRBJ1-5	TRBD1	CASTADRYQPQHF	TGTGCCAGTACCGCGGACAGGTATCAGCCCCAGCATTTT
TRBV29-1	.	TRBJ2-7	.	CSVKGGTDSSYEQYF	TGCAGCGTGAAAGGAGGGACAGACTCATCCTACGAGCAGTACTTC
TRBV10-3	.	TRBJ2-7	.	CAISLQGDEQYF	TGTGCCATCAGCCTACAGGGTGACGAGCAGTACTTC
TRBV7-8	.	TRBJ2-3	TRBD2	CASSLDGLAGVSSDTQYF	TGTGCCAGCAGCTTAGACGGACTAGCGGGAGTTTCCTCCGATACGCAGTATTTT
TRBV10-2	.	TRBJ1-5	.	CASSESGDTNQPQHF	TGCGCCAGCAGTGAGTCGGGAGATACCAATCAGCCCCAGCATTTT
TRBV6-1	.	TRBJ2-2	.	CAISESTGASGRELFF	TGTGCCATCAGTGAGTCGACCGGAGCTTCGGGTCGTGAGCTGTTTTTT
TRBV4-1	once	TRBJ2-6	.	CASSQVFTNGANVLTF	TGCGCCAGCAGCCAAGTATTTACAAATGGGGCCAACGTCCTGACTTTC
TRBV5-1	.	TRBJ2-6	.	CASSPAGAGANVLTF	TGCGCCAGCAGCCCGGCGGGGGCAGGGGCCAACGTCCTGACTTTC